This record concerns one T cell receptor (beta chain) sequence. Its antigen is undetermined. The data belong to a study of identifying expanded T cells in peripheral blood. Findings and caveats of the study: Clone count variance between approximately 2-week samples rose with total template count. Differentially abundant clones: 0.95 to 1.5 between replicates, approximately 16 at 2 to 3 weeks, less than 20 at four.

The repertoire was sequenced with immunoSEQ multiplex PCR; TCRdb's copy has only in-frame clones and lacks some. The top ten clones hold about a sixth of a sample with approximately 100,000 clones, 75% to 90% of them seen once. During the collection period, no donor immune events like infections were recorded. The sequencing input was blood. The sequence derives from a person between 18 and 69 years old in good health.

CDR3 in amino acids: CASSLGLFQETQYF. Here the CDR3 DNA reads TGTGCCAGCAGCTTGGGACTCTTCCAAGAGACCCAGTACTTC. The rearrangement links TRBV5-8 to TRBJ2-5, with unresolved D. This CDR3 has 14 residues. CDR1 and CDR2 (germline): SGHTS, YDEGEE. V was shortened by 0 bases and J by 1 base, with 7 bases between the two germline ends.